This TCR beta chain came from a study of blood T cells in healthy people across ages. A J-beta primer mix and a sample-barcoded 5' primer were used in a second PCR of roughly 6 to 11 cycles. TCRdb reprocessed the 5' RACE reads with MiXCR, giving one entry per CDR3 protein. The sample holds about 1,600,000 distinct CDR3 sequences, roughly 40% seen once. Germline CDR1 and CDR2: KGHSH and LQKENI. CDR3 length equals 13 residues. Trimming shortened V by 6 bases and J by 8 bases, and 16 bases separated the two germline ends. The specimen sequenced was blood. This chain connects TRBV18 to TRBJ1-2, with D maybe TRBD1 (5 bases). This TCR came from a young woman in good health. The DNA for the CDR3 is TGTGCCAGCTCTGACGGGAGTTGGGGCGGCTACACCTTC. This encodes CASSDGSWGGYTF.